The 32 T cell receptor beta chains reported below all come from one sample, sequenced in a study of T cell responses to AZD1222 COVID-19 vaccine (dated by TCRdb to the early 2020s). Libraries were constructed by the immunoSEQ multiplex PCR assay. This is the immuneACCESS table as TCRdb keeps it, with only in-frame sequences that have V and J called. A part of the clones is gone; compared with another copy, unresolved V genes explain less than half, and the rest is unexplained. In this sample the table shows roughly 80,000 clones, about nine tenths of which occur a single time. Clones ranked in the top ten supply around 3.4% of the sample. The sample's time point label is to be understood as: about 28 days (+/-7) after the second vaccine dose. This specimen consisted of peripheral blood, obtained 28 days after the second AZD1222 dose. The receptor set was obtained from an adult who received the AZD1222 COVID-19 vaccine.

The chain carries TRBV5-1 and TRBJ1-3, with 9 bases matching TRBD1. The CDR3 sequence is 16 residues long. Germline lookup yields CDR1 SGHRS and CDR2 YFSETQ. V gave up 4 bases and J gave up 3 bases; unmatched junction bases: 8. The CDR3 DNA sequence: TGCGCCAGCAGCGAGGTGGACAGGGGCAATGGAAACACCATATATTTT. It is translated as CASSEVDRGNGNTIYF.

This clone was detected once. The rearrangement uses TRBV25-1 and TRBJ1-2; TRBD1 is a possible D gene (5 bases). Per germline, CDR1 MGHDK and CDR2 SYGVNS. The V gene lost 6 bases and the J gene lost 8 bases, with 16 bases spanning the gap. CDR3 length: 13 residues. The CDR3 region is CASSLGTIVGYTF. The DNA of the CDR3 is TGTGCCAGCAGCTTGGGGACCATCGTGGGCTACACCTTC.

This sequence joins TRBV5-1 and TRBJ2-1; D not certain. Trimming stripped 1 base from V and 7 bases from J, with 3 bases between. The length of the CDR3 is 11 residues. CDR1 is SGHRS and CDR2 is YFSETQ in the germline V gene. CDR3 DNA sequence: TGCGCCAGCAGCTTGCAAAATGAGCAGTTCTTC. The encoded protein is CASSLQNEQFF.

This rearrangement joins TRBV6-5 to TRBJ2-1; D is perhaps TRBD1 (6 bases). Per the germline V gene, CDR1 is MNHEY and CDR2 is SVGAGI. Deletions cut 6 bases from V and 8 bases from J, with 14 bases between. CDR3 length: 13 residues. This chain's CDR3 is CASRTQGVDEQFF. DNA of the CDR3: TGTGCCAGCAGGACACAGGGCGTGGATGAGCAGTTCTTC.

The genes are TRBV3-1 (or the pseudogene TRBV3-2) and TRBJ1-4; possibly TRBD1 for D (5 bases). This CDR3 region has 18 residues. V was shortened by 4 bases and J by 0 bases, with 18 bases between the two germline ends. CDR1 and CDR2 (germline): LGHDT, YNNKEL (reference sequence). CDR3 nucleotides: TGTGCCAGCAGCCCAACTTCCGGGACGGCTGCAACTAATGAAAAACTGTTTTTT. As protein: CASSPTSGTAATNEKLFF.

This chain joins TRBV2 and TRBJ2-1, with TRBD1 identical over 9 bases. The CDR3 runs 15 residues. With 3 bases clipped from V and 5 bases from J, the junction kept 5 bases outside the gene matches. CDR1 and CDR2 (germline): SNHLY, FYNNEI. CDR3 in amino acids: CASSEGTGQDNEQFF. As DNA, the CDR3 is TGTGCCAGCAGTGAGGGGACAGGGCAGGACAATGAGCAGTTCTTC.

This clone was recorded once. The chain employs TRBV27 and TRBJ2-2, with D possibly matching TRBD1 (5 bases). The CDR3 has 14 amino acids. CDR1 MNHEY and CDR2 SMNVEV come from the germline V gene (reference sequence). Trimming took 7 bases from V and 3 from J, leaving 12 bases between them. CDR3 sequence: CASTGRADTGELFF. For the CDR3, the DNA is TGTGCCAGCACCGGCAGGGCGGACACCGGGGAGCTGTTTTTT.

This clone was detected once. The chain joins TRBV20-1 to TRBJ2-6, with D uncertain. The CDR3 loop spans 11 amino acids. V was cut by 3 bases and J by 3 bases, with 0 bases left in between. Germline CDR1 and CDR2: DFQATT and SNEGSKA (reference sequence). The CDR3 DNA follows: TGCAGTGCTAGTGGGGCCAACGTCCTGACTTTC. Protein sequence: CSASGANVLTF.

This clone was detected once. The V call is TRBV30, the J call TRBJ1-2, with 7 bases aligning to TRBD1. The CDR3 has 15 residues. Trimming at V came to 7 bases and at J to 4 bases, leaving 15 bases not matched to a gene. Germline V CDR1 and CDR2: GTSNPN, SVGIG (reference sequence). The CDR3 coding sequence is TGTGCCTCCATCGGAGGGACAGACGAAATCTATGGCTACACCTTC. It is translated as CASIGGTDEIYGYTF.

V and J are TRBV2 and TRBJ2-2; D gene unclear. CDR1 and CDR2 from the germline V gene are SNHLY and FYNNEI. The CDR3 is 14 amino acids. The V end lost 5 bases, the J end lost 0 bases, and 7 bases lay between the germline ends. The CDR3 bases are TGTGCCAGCAGTTTTGGGACGAACACCGGGGAGCTGTTTTTT. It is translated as CASSFGTNTGELFF.

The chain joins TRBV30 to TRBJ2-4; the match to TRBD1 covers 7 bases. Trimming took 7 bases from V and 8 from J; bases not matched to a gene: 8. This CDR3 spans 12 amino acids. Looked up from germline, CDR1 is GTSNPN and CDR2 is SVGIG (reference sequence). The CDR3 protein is CASTGAPDIQYF. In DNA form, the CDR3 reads TGTGCCTCTACAGGGGCCCCGGACATTCAGTACTTC.

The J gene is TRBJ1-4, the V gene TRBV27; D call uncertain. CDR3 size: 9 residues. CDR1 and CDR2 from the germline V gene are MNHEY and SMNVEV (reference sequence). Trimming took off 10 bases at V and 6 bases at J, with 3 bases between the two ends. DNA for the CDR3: TGTGCCATTCATGAAAAACTGTTTTTT. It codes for CAIHEKLFF.

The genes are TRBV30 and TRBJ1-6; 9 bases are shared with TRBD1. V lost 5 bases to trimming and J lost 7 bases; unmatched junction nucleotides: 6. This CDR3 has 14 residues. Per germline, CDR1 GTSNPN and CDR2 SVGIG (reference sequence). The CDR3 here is CAWAGTGRNSPLHF. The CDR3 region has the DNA TGTGCCTGGGCCGGGACAGGGAGGAATTCACCCCTCCACTTT.

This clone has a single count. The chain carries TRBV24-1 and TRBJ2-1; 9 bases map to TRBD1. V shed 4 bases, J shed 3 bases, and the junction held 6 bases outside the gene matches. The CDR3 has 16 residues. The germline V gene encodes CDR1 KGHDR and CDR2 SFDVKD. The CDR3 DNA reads TGTGCCACCAGTGACAACGGACAGGGGATCTACAATGAGCAGTTCTTC. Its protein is CATSDNGQGIYNEQFF.

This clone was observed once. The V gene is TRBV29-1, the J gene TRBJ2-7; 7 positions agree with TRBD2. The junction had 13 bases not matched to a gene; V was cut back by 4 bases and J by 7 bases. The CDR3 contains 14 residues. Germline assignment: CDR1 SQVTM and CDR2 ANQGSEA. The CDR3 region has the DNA TGCAGCGTTGTTCGGGGGACTACCAGTTTTGAGCAGTACTTC. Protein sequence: CSVVRGTTSFEQYF.

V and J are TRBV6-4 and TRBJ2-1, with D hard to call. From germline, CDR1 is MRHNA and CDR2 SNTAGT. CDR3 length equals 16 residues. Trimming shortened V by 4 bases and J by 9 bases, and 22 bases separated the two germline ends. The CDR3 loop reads CASSGVAEGPTTEQFF. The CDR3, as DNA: TGTGCCAGCAGTGGCGTGGCAGAAGGCCCCACCACTGAGCAGTTCTTC.

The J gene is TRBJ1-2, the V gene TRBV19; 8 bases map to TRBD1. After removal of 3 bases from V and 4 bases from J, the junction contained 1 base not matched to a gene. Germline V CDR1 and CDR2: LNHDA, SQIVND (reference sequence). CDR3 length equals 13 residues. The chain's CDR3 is CASSMDRAYGYTF. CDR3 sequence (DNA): TGTGCCAGTAGTATGGACAGGGCCTATGGCTACACCTTC.

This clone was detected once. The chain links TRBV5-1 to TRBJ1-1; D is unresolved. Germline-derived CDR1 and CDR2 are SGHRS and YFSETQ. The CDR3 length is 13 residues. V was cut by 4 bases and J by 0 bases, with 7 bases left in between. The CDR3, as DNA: TGCGCCAGCAGCACGAGTCTGAACACTGAAGCTTTCTTT. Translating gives CASSTSLNTEAFF.

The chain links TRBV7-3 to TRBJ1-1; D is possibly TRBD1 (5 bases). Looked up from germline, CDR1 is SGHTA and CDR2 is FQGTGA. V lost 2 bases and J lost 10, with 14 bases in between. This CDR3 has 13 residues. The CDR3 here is CASSLSGLASAFF. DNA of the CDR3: TGTGCCAGCAGCTTATCAGGGTTGGCCTCAGCTTTCTTT.

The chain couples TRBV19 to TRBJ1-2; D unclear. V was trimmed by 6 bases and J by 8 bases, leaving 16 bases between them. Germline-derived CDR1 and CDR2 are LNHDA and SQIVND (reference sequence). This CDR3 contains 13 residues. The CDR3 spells CASRRTPLGGYTF. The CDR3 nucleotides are TGTGCCAGTAGGCGGACCCCCCTGGGGGGCTACACCTTC.

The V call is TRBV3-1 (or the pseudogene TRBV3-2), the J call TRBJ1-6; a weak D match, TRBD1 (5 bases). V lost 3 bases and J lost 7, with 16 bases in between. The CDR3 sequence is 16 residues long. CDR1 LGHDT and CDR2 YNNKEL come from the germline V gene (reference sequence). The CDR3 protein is CASSHIDRDGNSPLHF. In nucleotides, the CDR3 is TGTGCCAGCAGCCATATTGATCGGGACGGGAATTCACCCCTCCACTTT.

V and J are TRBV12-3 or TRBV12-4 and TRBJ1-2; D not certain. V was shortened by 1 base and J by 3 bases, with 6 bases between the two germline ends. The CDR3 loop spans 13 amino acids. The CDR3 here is CASSLGRDYGYTF. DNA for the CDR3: TGTGCCAGCAGTTTAGGCCGGGACTATGGCTACACCTTC.

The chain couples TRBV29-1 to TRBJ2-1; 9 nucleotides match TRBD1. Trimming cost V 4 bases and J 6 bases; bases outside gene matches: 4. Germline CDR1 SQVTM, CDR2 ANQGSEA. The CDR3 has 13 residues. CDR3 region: CSVVGTGRNEQFF. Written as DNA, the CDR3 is TGCAGCGTTGTTGGGACAGGGCGCAATGAGCAGTTCTTC.

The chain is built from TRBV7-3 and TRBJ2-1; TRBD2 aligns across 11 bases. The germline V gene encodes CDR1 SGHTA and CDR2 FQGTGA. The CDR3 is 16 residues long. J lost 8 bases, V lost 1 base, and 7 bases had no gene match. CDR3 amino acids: CASSLSSGGALDEQFF. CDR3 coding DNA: TGTGCCAGCAGCTTAAGTAGCGGGGGGGCTCTGGATGAGCAGTTCTTC.

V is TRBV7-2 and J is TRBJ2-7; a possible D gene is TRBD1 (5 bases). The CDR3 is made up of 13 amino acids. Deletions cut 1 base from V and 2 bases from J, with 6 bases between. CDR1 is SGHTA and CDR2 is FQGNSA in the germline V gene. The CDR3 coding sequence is TGTGCCAGCAGCTTAGAGGACACCTACGAGCAGTACTTC. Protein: CASSLEDTYEQYF.

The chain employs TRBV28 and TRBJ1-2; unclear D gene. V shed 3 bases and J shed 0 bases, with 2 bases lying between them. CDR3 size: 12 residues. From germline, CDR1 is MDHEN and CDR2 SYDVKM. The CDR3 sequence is CASSFPNYGYTF. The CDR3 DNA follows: TGTGCCAGCAGTTTCCCTAACTATGGCTACACCTTC.

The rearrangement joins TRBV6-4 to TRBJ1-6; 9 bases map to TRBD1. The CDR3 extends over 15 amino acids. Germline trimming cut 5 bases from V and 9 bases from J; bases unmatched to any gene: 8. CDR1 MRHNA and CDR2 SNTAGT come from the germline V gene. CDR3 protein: CASSTDRGVSSPLHF. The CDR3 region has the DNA TGTGCCAGCAGTACAGACAGGGGGGTATCTTCACCCCTCCACTTT.

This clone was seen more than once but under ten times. The CDR3, as DNA: TGCGCCAGCAGCTTGACAGGGGGGAACACTGAAGCTTTCTTT. This translates into CASSLTGGNTEAFF. The chain links TRBV5-1 to TRBJ1-1; 8 bases line up with TRBD1. Germline CDR1 reads SGHRS; CDR2 reads YFSETQ. This CDR3 is built from 14 residues. Trimming took 1 base from V and 1 from J; bases not matched to a gene: 0. Together with reference TRBV5-1 and TRBJ1-1, the CDR3 gives the full variable domain: KAGVTQTPRYLIKTRGQQVTLSCSPISGHRSVSWYQQTPGQGLQFLFEYFSETQRNKGNFPGRFSGRQFSNSRSEMNVSTLELGDSALYLCASSLTGGNTEAFFGQGTRLTVV.

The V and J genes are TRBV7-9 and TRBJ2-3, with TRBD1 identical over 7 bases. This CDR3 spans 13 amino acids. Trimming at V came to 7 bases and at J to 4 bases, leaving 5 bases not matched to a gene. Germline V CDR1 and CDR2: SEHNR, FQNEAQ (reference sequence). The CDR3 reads CASNNRGPDTQYF. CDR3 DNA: TGTGCCAGCAACAACAGGGGCCCAGATACGCAGTATTTT.

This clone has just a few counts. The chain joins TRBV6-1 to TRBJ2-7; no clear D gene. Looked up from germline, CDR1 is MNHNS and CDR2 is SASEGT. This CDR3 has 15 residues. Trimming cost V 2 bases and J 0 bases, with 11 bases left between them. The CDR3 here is CASSESPLSSYEQYF. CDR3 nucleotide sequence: TGTGCCAGCAGTGAATCGCCGCTTAGCTCCTACGAGCAGTACTTC.

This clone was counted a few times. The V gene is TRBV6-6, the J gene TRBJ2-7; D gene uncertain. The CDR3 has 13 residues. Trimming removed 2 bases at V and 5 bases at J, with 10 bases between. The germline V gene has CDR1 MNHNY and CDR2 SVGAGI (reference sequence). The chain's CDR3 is CASSYRNRDEQYF. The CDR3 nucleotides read TGTGCCAGCAGTTACAGGAATCGGGACGAGCAGTACTTC.

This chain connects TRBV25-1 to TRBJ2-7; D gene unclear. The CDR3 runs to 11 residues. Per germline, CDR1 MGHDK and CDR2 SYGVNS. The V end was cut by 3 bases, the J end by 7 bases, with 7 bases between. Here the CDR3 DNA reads TGTGCCAGCAGTGAGGGCGTAGAGCAGTACTTC. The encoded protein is CASSEGVEQYF.